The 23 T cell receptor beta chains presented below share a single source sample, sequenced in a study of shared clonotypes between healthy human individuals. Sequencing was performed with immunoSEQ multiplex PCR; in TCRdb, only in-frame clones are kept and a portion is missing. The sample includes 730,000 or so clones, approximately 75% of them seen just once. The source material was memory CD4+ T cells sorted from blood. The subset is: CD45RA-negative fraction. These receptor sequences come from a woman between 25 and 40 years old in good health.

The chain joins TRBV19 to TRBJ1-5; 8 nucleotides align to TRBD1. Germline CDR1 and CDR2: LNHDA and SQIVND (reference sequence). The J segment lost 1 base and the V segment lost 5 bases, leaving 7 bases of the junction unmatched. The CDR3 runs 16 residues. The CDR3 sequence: CASSDRGIASNQPQHF. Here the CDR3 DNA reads TGTGCCAGTAGTGACAGGGGAATTGCGAGCAATCAGCCCCAGCATTTT.

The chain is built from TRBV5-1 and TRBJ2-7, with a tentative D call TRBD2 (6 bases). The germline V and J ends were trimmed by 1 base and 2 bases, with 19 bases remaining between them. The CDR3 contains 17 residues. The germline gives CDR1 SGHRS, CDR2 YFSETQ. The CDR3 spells CASSLRLANREPYEQYF. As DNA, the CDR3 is TGCGCCAGCAGCTTGAGGCTAGCGAACCGAGAGCCCTACGAGCAGTACTTC.

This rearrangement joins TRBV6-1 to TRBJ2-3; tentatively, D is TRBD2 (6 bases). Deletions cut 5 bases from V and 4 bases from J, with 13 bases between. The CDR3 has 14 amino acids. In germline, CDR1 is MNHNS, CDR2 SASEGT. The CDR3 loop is CASSPLTRADTQYF. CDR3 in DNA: TGTGCCAGCAGTCCCCTGACTAGAGCAGATACGCAGTATTTT.

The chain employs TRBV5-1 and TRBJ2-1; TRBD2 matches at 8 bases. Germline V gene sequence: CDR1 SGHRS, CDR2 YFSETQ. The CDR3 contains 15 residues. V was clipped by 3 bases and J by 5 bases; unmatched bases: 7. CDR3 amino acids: CASSSSSGTDNEQFF. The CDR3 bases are TGCGCCAGCAGCTCTAGTAGCGGGACCGACAATGAGCAGTTCTTC.

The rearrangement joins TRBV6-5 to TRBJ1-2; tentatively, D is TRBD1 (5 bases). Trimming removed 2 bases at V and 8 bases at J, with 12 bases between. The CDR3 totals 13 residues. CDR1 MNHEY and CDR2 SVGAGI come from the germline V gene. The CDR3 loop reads CASSYGAGTGYTF. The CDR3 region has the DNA TGTGCCAGCAGTTACGGTGCAGGGACCGGCTACACCTTC.

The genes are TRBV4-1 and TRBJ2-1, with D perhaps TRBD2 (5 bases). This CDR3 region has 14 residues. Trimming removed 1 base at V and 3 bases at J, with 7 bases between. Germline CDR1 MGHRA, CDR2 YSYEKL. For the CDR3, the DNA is TGCGCCAGCAGCCAAGCCGGACTCTACAATGAGCAGTTCTTC. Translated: CASSQAGLYNEQFF.

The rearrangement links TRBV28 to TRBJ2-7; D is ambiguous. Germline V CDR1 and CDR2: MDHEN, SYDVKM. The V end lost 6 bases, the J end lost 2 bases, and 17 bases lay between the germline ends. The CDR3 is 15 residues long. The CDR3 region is CASRPFGTETYEQYF. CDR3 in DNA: TGTGCCAGCAGACCCTTTGGTACGGAGACCTACGAGCAGTACTTC.

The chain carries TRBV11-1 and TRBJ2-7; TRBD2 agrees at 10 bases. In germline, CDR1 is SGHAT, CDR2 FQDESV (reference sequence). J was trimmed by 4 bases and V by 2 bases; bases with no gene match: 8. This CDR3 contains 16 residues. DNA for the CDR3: TGTGCCAGCAGCTTACAGGCTAGCGGGAGTGGGTACGAGCAGTACTTC. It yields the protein CASSLQASGSGYEQYF.

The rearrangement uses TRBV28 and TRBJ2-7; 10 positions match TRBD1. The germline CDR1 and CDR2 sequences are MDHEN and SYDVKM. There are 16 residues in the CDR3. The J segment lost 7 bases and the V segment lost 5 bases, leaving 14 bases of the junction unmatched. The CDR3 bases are TGTGCCAGCAGTATCATCGGGACAGGGGCGGCGCGAGAGCAGTACTTC. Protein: CASSIIGTGAAREQYF. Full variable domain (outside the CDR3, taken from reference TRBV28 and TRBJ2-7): DVKVTQSSRYLVKRTGEKVFLECVQDMDHENMFWYRQDPGLGLRLIYFSYDVKMKEKGDIPEGYSVSREKKERFSLILESASTNQTSMYLCASSIIGTGAAREQYFGPGTRLTVT.

The CDR3 loop reads CASSLKSQVSGNTIYF. The CDR3 coding sequence is TGCGCCAGCAGCTTGAAGTCACAGGTATCGGGAAACACCATATATTTT. V is TRBV5-1 and J is TRBJ1-3, with a weak D call TRBD1 (5 bases). Germline V lookup: CDR1 SGHRS, CDR2 YFSETQ. CDR3 length: 16 amino acids. V lost 1 base to trimming and J lost 4 bases, with 15 bases between them.

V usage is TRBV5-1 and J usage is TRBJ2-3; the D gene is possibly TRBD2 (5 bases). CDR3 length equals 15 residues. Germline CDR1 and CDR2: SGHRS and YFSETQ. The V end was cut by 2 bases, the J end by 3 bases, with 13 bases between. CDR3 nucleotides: TGCGCCAGCAGCTTTAGCTACGGGAAGACAGATACGCAGTATTTT. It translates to CASSFSYGKTDTQYF.

The CDR3 DNA follows: TGCGCCAGCAGCCTAACGTCCACGCGAAAGAGGGTTCCGCTACCTAACTATGGCTACACCTTC. Translating it yields CASSLTSTRKRVPLPNYGYTF. J is TRBJ1-2 and V is TRBV4-1; D not resolved. This CDR3 has 21 amino acids. Germline-derived CDR1 and CDR2 are MGHRA and YSYEKL. The V end lost 4 bases, the J end lost 0 bases, and 30 bases lay between the germline ends.

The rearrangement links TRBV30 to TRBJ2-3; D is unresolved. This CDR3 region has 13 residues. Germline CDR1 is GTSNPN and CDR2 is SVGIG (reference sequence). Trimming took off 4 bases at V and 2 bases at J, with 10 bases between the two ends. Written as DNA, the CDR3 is TGTGCCTGGACCAGAGACCCCACAGATACGCAGTATTTT. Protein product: CAWTRDPTDTQYF.

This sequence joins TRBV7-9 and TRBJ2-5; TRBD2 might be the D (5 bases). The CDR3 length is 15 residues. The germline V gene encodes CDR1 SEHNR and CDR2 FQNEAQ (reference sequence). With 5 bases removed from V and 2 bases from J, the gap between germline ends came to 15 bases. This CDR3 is CASSLAGGGQETQYF. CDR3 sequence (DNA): TGTGCCAGCAGCCTGGCGGGTGGCGGACAAGAGACCCAGTACTTC.

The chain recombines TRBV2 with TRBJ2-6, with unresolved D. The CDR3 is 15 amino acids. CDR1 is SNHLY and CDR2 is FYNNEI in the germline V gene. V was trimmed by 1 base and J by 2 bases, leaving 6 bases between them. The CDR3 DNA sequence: TGTGCCAGCAGTGAAGGGCTGACTGGGGCCAACGTCCTGACTTTC. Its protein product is CASSEGLTGANVLTF.

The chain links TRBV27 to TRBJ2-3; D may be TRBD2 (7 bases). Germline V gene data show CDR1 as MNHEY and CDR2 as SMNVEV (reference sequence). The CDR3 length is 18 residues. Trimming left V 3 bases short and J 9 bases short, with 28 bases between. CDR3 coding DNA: TGTGCCAGCAGTTTTGGGAGGGGGGGCTTAAACTTCGAGAGGACGCAGTATTTT. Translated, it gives CASSFGRGGLNFERTQYF.

CDR3 protein: CASSAGTGWGDTQYF. For the CDR3, the DNA is TGCGCCAGCAGCGCCGGGACAGGGTGGGGAGATACGCAGTATTTT. The chain recombines TRBV5-1 with TRBJ2-3, with 9 bases that match TRBD1. Trimming removed 4 bases from V and 5 bases from J; junction bases left unmatched: 8. This CDR3 has 15 amino acids. Germline V CDR1 and CDR2: SGHRS, YFSETQ.

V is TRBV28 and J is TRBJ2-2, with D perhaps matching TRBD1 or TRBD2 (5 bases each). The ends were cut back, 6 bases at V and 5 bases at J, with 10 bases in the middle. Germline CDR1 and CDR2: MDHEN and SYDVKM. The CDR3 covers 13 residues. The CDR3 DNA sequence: TGTGCCAGCAGGGGGACCTCAACCGGGGAGCTGTTTTTT. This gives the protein CASRGTSTGELFF. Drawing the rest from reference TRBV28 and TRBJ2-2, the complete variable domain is DVKVTQSSRYLVKRTGEKVFLECVQDMDHENMFWYRQDPGLGLRLIYFSYDVKMKEKGDIPEGYSVSREKKERFSLILESASTNQTSMYLCASRGTSTGELFFGEGSRLTVL.

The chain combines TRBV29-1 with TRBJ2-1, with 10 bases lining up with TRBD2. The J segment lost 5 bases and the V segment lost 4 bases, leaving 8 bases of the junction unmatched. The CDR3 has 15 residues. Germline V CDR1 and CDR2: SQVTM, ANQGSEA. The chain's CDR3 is CSVVFPSGSNNEQFF. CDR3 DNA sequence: TGCAGCGTTGTGTTTCCTAGCGGGAGCAACAATGAGCAGTTCTTC.

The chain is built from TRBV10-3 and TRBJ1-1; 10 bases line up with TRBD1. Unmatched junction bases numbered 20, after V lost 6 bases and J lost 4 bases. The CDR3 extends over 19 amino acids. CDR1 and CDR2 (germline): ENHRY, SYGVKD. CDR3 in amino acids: CAIRETGGESGTGLTEAFF. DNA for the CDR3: TGTGCCATCAGGGAGACAGGGGGCGAGTCCGGGACGGGGCTCACTGAAGCTTTCTTT.

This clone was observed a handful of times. The CDR3 sequence is CASSPTGPGANVLTF. DNA for the CDR3: TGTGCCAGCTCACCTACAGGTCCTGGGGCCAACGTCCTGACTTTC. The J gene is TRBJ2-6, the V gene TRBV18, with a tentative D call TRBD1 (5 bases). V dropped 3 bases and J dropped 2 bases, with 8 bases sitting between them. CDR1 KGHSH and CDR2 LQKENI come from the germline V gene. CDR3 length equals 15 residues.

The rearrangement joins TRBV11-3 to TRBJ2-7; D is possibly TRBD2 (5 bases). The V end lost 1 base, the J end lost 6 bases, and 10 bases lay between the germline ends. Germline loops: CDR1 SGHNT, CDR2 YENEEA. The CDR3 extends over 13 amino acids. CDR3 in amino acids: CASSLGLLPEQYF. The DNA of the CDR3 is TGTGCCAGCAGCTTAGGACTATTACCCGAGCAGTACTTC.

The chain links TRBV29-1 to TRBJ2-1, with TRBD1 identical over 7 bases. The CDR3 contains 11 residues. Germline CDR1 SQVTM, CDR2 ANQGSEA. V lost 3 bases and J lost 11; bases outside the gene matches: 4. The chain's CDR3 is CSVEQQGKQFF. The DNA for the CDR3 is TGCAGCGTTGAGCAACAGGGGAAGCAGTTCTTC.